One sample yielded the 24 T cell receptor beta chains listed below, sequenced in a study of blood T cell repertoires in COVID-19. Only in-frame clones appear in the TCRdb table, and some are missing; sequencing was by immunoSEQ multiplex PCR. Among under 300,000 clones, around 85% were seen once, and the ten largest hold about an eighth. Sequenced: peripheral blood. The source of these receptors is a woman aged 25 to 39 with COVID-19, enrolled during active disease.

This chain links TRBV6-5 with TRBJ1-6; 10 bases are shared with TRBD1. V shed 8 bases and J 10 bases; nucleotides not matched to a gene: 11. Germline V gene lookup returns CDR1 MNHEY and CDR2 SVGAGI. This CDR3 contains 15 residues. The CDR3, as DNA: TGTGCCAGCTCTAAGACAGGGGGCAACGGGTCACCCCTCCACTTT. Amino acid sequence: CASSKTGGNGSPLHF.

The CDR3 DNA sequence: TGCGCCAGCAGCGGAGGGACAGCCTATGGCTACACCTTC. Its translation is CASSGGTAYGYTF. This chain uses TRBV5-1 with TRBJ1-2; 7 positions agree with TRBD1. The CDR3 loop spans 13 amino acids. The germline V gene has CDR1 SGHRS and CDR2 YFSETQ. Trimming at V came to 4 bases and at J to 4 bases, leaving 4 bases not matched to a gene.

The chain carries TRBV4-1 and TRBJ1-2, with a tentative D call TRBD1 (6 bases). CDR1 and CDR2 (germline): MGHRA, YSYEKL. The germline V and J ends were trimmed by 4 bases and 0 bases, with 12 bases remaining between them. CDR3 length: 15 amino acids. DNA of the CDR3: TGCGCCAGCAGCCCCACAGGGCGGGCTAACTATGGCTACACCTTC. Translating gives CASSPTGRANYGYTF.

The chain links TRBV7-9 to TRBJ2-1, with a possible D match to TRBD2 (7 bases). Trimming removed 5 bases from V and 6 bases from J, with 17 bases in between. CDR3 length: 15 amino acids. CDR1 and CDR2 from the germline V gene are SEHNR and FQNEAQ (reference sequence). This chain's CDR3 is CASSHRRGLVNEQFF. In nucleotides, the CDR3 is TGTGCCAGCAGCCATCGGCGGGGGCTAGTCAATGAGCAGTTCTTC.

The chain combines TRBV19 with TRBJ2-5; 9 bases are a match to TRBD1. The CDR3 loop spans 14 amino acids. Germline V CDR1 and CDR2: LNHDA, SQIVND (reference sequence). V lost 5 bases, J lost 5 bases, and 6 bases stayed unmatched. The CDR3 here is CASSLQGAGETQYF. CDR3 coding DNA: TGTGCCAGTAGTCTACAGGGGGCTGGGGAGACCCAGTACTTC.

The table lists this clone with a count of one. The J gene is TRBJ1-1, the V gene TRBV5-1, with TRBD1 matching 8 bases. This CDR3 is built from 15 residues. V was pared by 0 bases and J by 1 base, with 2 bases of the junction left unmatched. Germline V gene data show CDR1 as SGHRS and CDR2 as YFSETQ. The CDR3, as DNA: TGCGCCAGCAGCTTGGGGACAGGGCAGAACACTGAAGCTTTCTTT. As protein: CASSLGTGQNTEAFF.

The CDR3 sequence: CASTNPGGTGPLIPYEQYF. DNA for the CDR3: TGTGCCAGCACCAACCCAGGCGGGACAGGGCCCCTCATCCCCTACGAGCAGTACTTC. The J gene is TRBJ2-7, the V gene TRBV7-9, with 9 bases aligning to TRBD1. The CDR3 covers 19 residues. From germline, CDR1 is SEHNR and CDR2 FQNEAQ (reference sequence). J was trimmed by 2 bases and V by 7 bases; bases with no gene match: 21.

V and J are TRBV5-6 and TRBJ2-5; 8 bases map to TRBD2. There are 15 residues in the CDR3. Germline CDR1 is SGHDT and CDR2 is YYEEEE. Losses at the gene ends were 0 bases for V and 5 bases for J; bases not matched to a gene: 6. CDR3 nucleotides: TGTGCCAGCAGCTTGGTTTGGCGGACTAGCGAGACCCAGTACTTC. As protein: CASSLVWRTSETQYF.

The chain is built from TRBV3-1 (or the pseudogene TRBV3-2) and TRBJ2-7; TRBD2 agrees at 11 bases. With 4 bases clipped from V and 6 bases from J, the junction kept 8 bases outside the gene matches. The V gene's germline CDR1 is LGHDT and CDR2 YNNKEL (reference sequence). The CDR3 has 15 amino acids. CDR3: CASSLQTSGGGEQYF. The CDR3 bases are TGTGCCAGCAGCCTCCAAACTAGCGGGGGAGGCGAGCAGTACTTC.

The J gene is TRBJ1-1, the V gene TRBV4-2; D gene ambiguous. V was cut by 1 base and J by 5 bases, with 8 bases left in between. Germline CDR1 reads LGHNA; CDR2 reads YNFKEQ. CDR3 length: 13 residues. CDR3 protein: CASSQVRDTEAFF. CDR3 coding DNA: TGTGCCAGCAGCCAAGTTCGAGATACTGAAGCTTTCTTT.

The V and J genes are TRBV5-1 and TRBJ1-2; D possibly corresponds to TRBD1 (6 bases). The V gene lost 0 bases and the J gene lost 3 bases, with 12 bases spanning the gap. Germline loops: CDR1 SGHRS, CDR2 YFSETQ. The CDR3 length is 15 residues. CDR3 region: CASSLGTVVYYGYTF. In DNA form, the CDR3 reads TGCGCCAGCAGCTTGGGGACAGTCGTTTACTATGGCTACACCTTC. Full variable domain (remainder filled in from reference TRBV5-1 and TRBJ1-2): KAGVTQTPRYLIKTRGQQVTLSCSPISGHRSVSWYQQTPGQGLQFLFEYFSETQRNKGNFPGRFSGRQFSNSRSEMNVSTLELGDSALYLCASSLGTVVYYGYTFGSGTRLTVV.

The V gene is TRBV19, the J gene TRBJ2-3; 9 bases match TRBD2. V trimming: 1 base; J trimming: 2 bases; junction bases outside the gene matches: 4. Germline V gives CDR1 LNHDA, CDR2 SQIVND (reference sequence). This CDR3 has 16 residues. The CDR3 here is CASSIGRGGATDTQYF. CDR3 bases: TGTGCCAGTAGTATAGGGCGCGGGGGGGCCACAGATACGCAGTATTTT. The complete variable domain, with remaining parts taken from reference TRBV19 and TRBJ2-3, reads DGGITQSPKYLFRKEGQNVTLSCEQNLNHDAMYWYRQDPGQGLRLIYYSQIVNDFQKGDIAEGYSVSREKKESFPLTVTSAQKNPTAFYLCASSIGRGGATDTQYFGPGTRLTVL.

CDR3 in amino acids: CASSLRADWETQYF. The DNA for the CDR3 is TGCGCCAGCAGCCTGAGGGCGGACTGGGAGACCCAGTACTTC. The chain couples TRBV4-1 to TRBJ2-5, with D possibly matching TRBD2 (5 bases). The V and J ends lost 4 bases and 5 bases respectively, with 14 bases between them. This CDR3 spans 14 amino acids. Germline lookup yields CDR1 MGHRA and CDR2 YSYEKL.

The V gene is TRBV6-5, the J gene TRBJ1-2; tentatively, D is TRBD1 (5 bases). Germline V gives CDR1 MNHEY, CDR2 SVGAGI. The CDR3 has 13 residues. Trimming cost V 6 bases and J 0 bases, with 8 bases left between them. The CDR3 region is CASSLQANYGYTF. CDR3 nucleotide sequence: TGTGCCAGCAGCCTACAGGCTAACTATGGCTACACCTTC.

The chain combines TRBV6-5 with TRBJ1-4; D unresolved. CDR3 length: 15 amino acids. The germline V and J ends were trimmed by 2 bases and 3 bases, with 10 bases remaining between them. The germline V gene encodes CDR1 MNHEY and CDR2 SVGAGI. CDR3 sequence (DNA): TGTGCCAGCAGTTACACGTCCAGATCTAATGAAAAACTGTTTTTT. It yields the protein CASSYTSRSNEKLFF.

V is TRBV3-1 (or the pseudogene TRBV3-2) and J is TRBJ1-2; D call uncertain. The CDR3 contains 16 residues. Trimming left V 1 base short and J 7 bases short, with 19 bases between. Per germline, CDR1 LGHDT and CDR2 YNNKEL (reference sequence). The DNA for the CDR3 is TGTGCCAGCAGCCAAGTGTGGAGCGGAGGGAGGGCTGGCTACACCTTC. It yields the protein CASSQVWSGGRAGYTF.

This CDR3 is CSVLSNYGYTF. The CDR3 nucleotides are TGCAGCGTCCTCTCTAACTATGGCTACACCTTC. The chain carries TRBV29-1 and TRBJ1-2; D is unclear. V was pared by 6 bases and J by 0 bases, with 5 bases between. The length of the CDR3 is 11 residues. Germline V gives CDR1 SQVTM, CDR2 ANQGSEA.

The rearrangement joins TRBV7-9 to TRBJ1-2; D gene uncertain. Germline V gene data show CDR1 as SEHNR and CDR2 as FQNEAQ (reference sequence). V lost 1 base and J lost 4, with 10 bases in between. The CDR3 contains 14 residues. The CDR3 loop is CASSLVGQVYGYTF. The CDR3 DNA sequence: TGTGCCAGCAGCTTAGTTGGGCAGGTCTATGGCTACACCTTC.

The table lists this clone with many counts. This sequence joins TRBV18 and TRBJ2-7; D is perhaps TRBD2 (6 bases). V shed 2 bases and J shed 5 bases, with 13 bases lying between them. CDR3 length equals 14 residues. Germline lookup yields CDR1 KGHSH and CDR2 LQKENI. CDR3 nucleotide sequence: TGTGCCAGCTCACCATGGCGGGGCCCTAACGAGCAGTACTTC. Protein product: CASSPWRGPNEQYF.

This clone was seen only a few times. V is TRBV24-1 and J is TRBJ1-5; TRBD1 matches at 9 bases. Germline values: CDR1 KGHDR, CDR2 SFDVKD. This CDR3 is built from 17 residues. V was clipped by 4 bases and J by 3 bases; unmatched bases: 9. CDR3 nucleotide sequence: TGTGCCACCAGTGAATCCACCGGGACAGGGCCCAATCAGCCCCAGCATTTT. Encoded protein: CATSESTGTGPNQPQHF.

This chain joins TRBV5-6 and TRBJ2-3, with unresolved D. The CDR3 contains 11 residues. The germline CDR1 and CDR2 sequences are SGHDT and YYEEEE. The V end lost 4 bases, the J end lost 6 bases, and 6 bases lay between the germline ends. The CDR3 sequence is CASSRRDTQYF. The CDR3 nucleotides are TGTGCCAGCAGCCGGCGGGATACGCAGTATTTT.

The chain is built from TRBV12-3 or TRBV12-4 and TRBJ2-2; D is ambiguous. This CDR3 comprises 11 residues. With 7 bases removed from V and 9 bases from J, the gap between germline ends came to 9 bases. The CDR3 loop is CASTVFRELFF. The CDR3 nucleotides are TGTGCCAGCACGGTCTTTAGGGAGCTGTTTTTT.

The chain links TRBV10-3 to TRBJ2-1, with D possibly being TRBD1 (6 bases). CDR3 length equals 14 residues. V dropped 4 bases and J dropped 9 bases, with 16 bases sitting between them. Germline CDR1 reads ENHRY; CDR2 reads SYGVKD. CDR3 nucleotide sequence: TGTGCCATCAGTGCAAAAAAGGGGGAGAGTGAGCAGTTCTTC. It encodes CAISAKKGESEQFF.

V usage is TRBV5-1 and J usage is TRBJ2-3; 13 nucleotides agree with TRBD2. Germline CDR1 reads SGHRS; CDR2 reads YFSETQ. CDR3 length equals 22 residues. V was pared by 0 bases and J by 1 base, with 17 bases of the junction left unmatched. The CDR3 nucleotides are TGCGCCAGCAGCTTGGCCAATCTTGGGACTAGCGGGGCTCGCGTGGGCACAGATACGCAGTATTTT. Translating it yields CASSLANLGTSGARVGTDTQYF.